A selection of T cell receptor beta chains follows, all from one sample in a study of blood T cell repertoires in COVID-19. Sequencing was performed with immunoSEQ multiplex PCR; in TCRdb, only in-frame clones are kept and a portion is missing. The data hold 77,000 or so clones, with around 76% observed a single time. Input material: peripheral blood. These receptors were obtained from a woman aged 80 or over with active or convalescent COVID-19. The CDR3 runs from the conserved cysteine through the conserved F or W. A D gene is named only where the DNA matches it firmly. Only part of the rows carry a size: once, few, many, or a class if the clone is expanded.

19,-,TRBD2,TRBJ2-7,TRBV7-2,TGTGCCAGCAGTCGAGAGGCTAGCGGGGGGATCACCAGACCGTACGAGCAGTACTTC,CASSREASGGITRPYEQYF
14,-,TRBD2,TRBJ2-3,TRBV30,TGTGCCTGGAGCTCTAGCGGGGGGGCAGATACGCAGTATTTT,CAWSSSGGADTQYF
14,-,-,TRBJ1-5,TRBV6-1,TGTGCCAGCAGTGAACAGGGGAACAATCAGCCCCAGCATTTT,CASSEQGNNQPQHF
13,-,-,TRBJ2-5,TRBV4-1,TGCGCCAGCAGCCCCCTCAGGGGAGAGACCCAGTACTTC,CASSPLRGETQYF
15,once,-,TRBJ1-5,TRBV7-2,TGTGCCAGCAGCCACAACACATATAGCAATCAGCCCCAGCATTTT,CASSHNTYSNQPQHF
16,-,-,TRBJ1-6,TRBV6-5,TGTGCCAGCAGTTACTCGGACATCGCCTTGGGTTCACCCCTCCACTTT,CASSYSDIALGSPLHF
14,few,-,TRBJ1-1,TRBV29-1,TGCAGCGTTGATGGGCAGGGTAAGGGCACTGAAGCTTTCTTT,CSVDGQGKGTEAFF
14,-,TRBD2,TRBJ2-1,TRBV9,TGTGCCAGCAGCCTCGCGGGGGGGCGGAATGAGCAGTTCTTC,CASSLAGGRNEQFF
17,-,-,TRBJ2-5,TRBV10-3,TGTGCCATCAGTGAGTCGATTTCAGCACAGGCCCAAGAGACCCAGTACTTC,CAISESISAQAQETQYF
12,-,-,TRBJ1-2,TRBV10-3,TGTGCCATCACCGGCCAGGGGTCTGGCTACACCTTC,CAITGQGSGYTF
19,-,TRBD2,TRBJ2-1,TRBV7-2,TGTGCCAGCAGCTTAGGAGGGCGACTAGCGGGGGCAAGCTACAATGAGCAGTTCTTC,CASSLGGRLAGASYNEQFF
14,-,-,TRBJ1-4,TRBV6-5,TGTGCCAGCAGCCGACAGGCCCTTAATGAAAAACTGTTTTTT,CASSRQALNEKLFF
16,-,TRBD2,TRBJ2-5,TRBV7-8,TGTGCCAGCAGCTTAGCAGCGGGGGGGTTACAAGAGACCCAGTACTTC,CASSLAAGGLQETQYF
14,once,-,TRBJ1-2,TRBV5-1,TGCGCCAGCAGCTTGGAGGCAGGTGCCTATGGCTACACCTTC,CASSLEAGAYGYTF
13,-,TRBD1,TRBJ2-7,TRBV27,TGTGCCAGCAGAAAGACAGGGTCCTACGAGCAGTACTTC,CASRKTGSYEQYF
13,-,-,TRBJ2-1,TRBV6-1,TGTGCCAGCAGTTATACGACTAGCAATGAGCAGTTCTTC,CASSYTTSNEQFF